The source of this T cell receptor beta chain is a study of cytomegalovirus exposure and HLA in healthy donors. PCR used 60 Vbeta primers and 13 Jbeta primers. TCRdb's copy holds only in-frame clones and misses some; the assay was immunoSEQ multiplex PCR. The sample's table shows 70,000 to 75,000 clones. V lost 0 bases, J lost 2 bases, and 6 bases lay in between. The germline CDR1 and CDR2 sequences are SGHRS and YFSETQ. The CDR3 has 13 residues. Source material: PBMCs. This TCR was sampled from a female donor in good health and CMV-seropositive. The chain couples TRBV5-1 to TRBJ2-7, with D possibly being TRBD1 (5 bases). The CDR3 here is CASSLVTAYEQYF. The CDR3 coding sequence is TGCGCCAGCAGCTTGGTGACAGCCTACGAGCAGTACTTC.